One and the same sample provided the 17 T cell receptor beta chains below, sequenced in a study of shared clonotypes between healthy human individuals. The table came from immunoSEQ multiplex PCR; TCRdb's copy has only in-frame clones and leaves some out. The sample shows a few million clones, more than 90% of them seen only once. The sequenced material came from naive CD4+ T cells sorted from blood. Subset indicated: CD45RA+ positively selected. The receptor set was obtained from a man aged 18 to 30 in good health.

The rearrangement uses TRBV7-2 and TRBJ2-7, with D unresolved. Looked up from germline, CDR1 is SGHTA and CDR2 is FQGNSA. The CDR3 totals 13 residues. Trimming shortened V by 2 bases and J by 8 bases, and 13 bases separated the two germline ends. CDR3 amino acids: CASSLPGSFKQYF. The CDR3 region has the DNA TGTGCCAGCAGCTTACCCGGCTCGTTCAAGCAGTACTTC. Full variable domain (remainder filled in from reference TRBV7-2 and TRBJ2-7): GAGVSQSPSNKVTEKGKDVELRCDPISGHTALYWYRQSLGQGLEFLIYFQGNSAPDKSGLPSDRFSAERTGGSVSTLTIQRTQQEDSAVYLCASSLPGSFKQYFGPGTRLTVT.

This clone was recorded only once. The chain combines TRBV7-6 with TRBJ2-5; perhaps TRBD1 as D (6 bases). The CDR3 runs to 18 residues. Deletions cut 5 bases from V and 0 bases from J, with 22 bases between. Per germline, CDR1 SGHVS and CDR2 FNYEAQ. DNA for the CDR3: TGTGCCAGCAGCCTTAGATACGATCGACAGGTTAACCAAGAGACCCAGTACTTC. This gives the protein CASSLRYDRQVNQETQYF.

The J gene is TRBJ2-7, the V gene TRBV7-9, with D hard to call. Germline CDR1 reads SEHNR; CDR2 reads FQNEAQ (reference sequence). There are 15 residues in the CDR3. The ends were cut back, 0 bases at V and 0 bases at J, with 9 bases in the middle. In DNA, the CDR3 is TGTGCCAGCAGCTTAGCGCAAGGGAACTCCTACGAGCAGTACTTC. This sequence encodes CASSLAQGNSYEQYF. Looking up the rest from reference TRBV7-9 and TRBJ2-7 gives the full variable domain: DTGVSQNPRHKITKRGQNVTFRCDPISEHNRLYWYRQTLGQGPEFLTYFQNEAQLEKSRLLSDRFSAERPKGSFSTLEIQRTEQGDSAMYLCASSLAQGNSYEQYFGPGTRLTVT.

V usage is TRBV7-3 and J usage is TRBJ1-1; tentative D call: TRBD1 (5 bases). Trimming removed 5 bases from V and 0 bases from J, with 10 bases in between. Looked up from germline, CDR1 is SGHTA and CDR2 is FQGTGA. The CDR3 contains 14 residues. The CDR3 DNA is TGTGCCAGCAGCCAGAGGGGAATGAACACTGAAGCTTTCTTT. Amino acids: CASSQRGMNTEAFF.

The genes are TRBV15 and TRBJ2-7; D remains unclear. Trimming took 5 bases from V and 0 from J, leaving 11 bases between them. The CDR3 extends over 14 amino acids. Looked up from germline, CDR1 is LNHNV and CDR2 is YYDKDF (reference sequence). The CDR3 DNA reads as TGTGCCACCAGCCTGCGGAAGAGCTCCTACGAGCAGTACTTC. This sequence encodes CATSLRKSSYEQYF.

The rearrangement joins TRBV10-3 to TRBJ2-5; the D is unclear. This CDR3 contains 12 residues. Per germline, CDR1 ENHRY and CDR2 SYGVKD. Trimming stripped 3 bases from V and 5 bases from J, with 7 bases between. This CDR3 reads CAISDRRETQYF. DNA for the CDR3: TGTGCCATCAGTGATCGCAGGGAGACCCAGTACTTC.

The chain carries TRBV7-2 and TRBJ1-1, with TRBD1 as a possible D gene (5 bases). V dropped 5 bases and J dropped 1 base, with 11 bases sitting between them. This CDR3 is 14 amino acids long. In germline, CDR1 is SGHTA, CDR2 FQGNSA. CDR3 in amino acids: CASSKSDRNTEAFF. The CDR3 DNA is TGTGCCAGCAGCAAATCCGACAGGAACACTGAAGCTTTCTTT.

The J gene is TRBJ2-7, the V gene TRBV7-2, with 14 bases matching TRBD2. The length of the CDR3 is 15 residues. J lost 6 bases, V lost 4 bases, and 5 bases had no gene match. Per the germline V gene, CDR1 is SGHTA and CDR2 is FQGNSA. CDR3 loop: CASSSGLAGASEQYF. The CDR3 DNA sequence: TGTGCCAGCAGCTCGGGACTAGCGGGAGCTAGCGAGCAGTACTTC.

This clone turned up a few times. Other nucleotide sequences in the sample specify the same CDR3. The rearrangement joins TRBV6-5 to TRBJ1-6; 8 bases line up with TRBD1. This CDR3 spans 13 amino acids. Trimming cost V 3 bases and J 10 bases; bases outside gene matches: 2. Germline assignment: CDR1 MNHEY and CDR2 SVGAGI. CDR3 bases: TGTGCCAGCAGTTATGACAGGGGATCACCCCTCCACTTT. Translated, it gives CASSYDRGSPLHF.

The chain has TRBV2 and TRBJ2-5, with 8 bases matching TRBD1. V dropped 4 bases and J dropped 9; count of bases not matched to a gene: 13. This CDR3 has 15 residues. Per germline, CDR1 SNHLY and CDR2 FYNNEI. This CDR3 is CASSVGTGIGGPQYF. The CDR3 nucleotides are TGTGCCAGCAGTGTGGGGACAGGCATCGGAGGGCCCCAGTACTTC.

The chain combines TRBV11-2 with TRBJ2-5; D uncertain. The DNA end lines up better with TRBJ2-7; the J call may be wrong. Germline values: CDR1 SGHAT, CDR2 FQNNGV. This CDR3 is built from 13 residues. Here the CDR3 reads CASSLLTSSEQYF. The CDR3 DNA follows: TGTGCCAGCAGCTTACTGACGAGCAGCGAGCAGTACTTC.

Details on this clone: Other DNA sequences from this sample encode an identical CDR3 as well. This chain joins TRBV5-1 and TRBJ2-2; D perhaps matches TRBD2 (5 bases). V was clipped by 2 bases and J by 2 bases, with 7 bases between them. The germline V gene encodes CDR1 SGHRS and CDR2 YFSETQ. The CDR3 runs 14 residues. CDR3 amino acids: CASSFSGNTGELFF. The CDR3 nucleotides are TGCGCCAGCAGCTTCAGCGGTAACACCGGGGAGCTGTTTTTT.

CDR3 nucleotides: TGCGCCAGCAGCTTCAACCCGTCTCTAGCGGGCCAAGAGACCCAGTACTTC. Protein product: CASSFNPSLAGQETQYF. This chain connects TRBV5-1 to TRBJ2-5, with 8 bases that match TRBD2. The junction had 10 bases not matched to a gene; V was cut back by 2 bases and J by 1 base. This CDR3 spans 17 amino acids. Germline assignment: CDR1 SGHRS and CDR2 YFSETQ.

The chain is built from TRBV19 and TRBJ2-6; 7 bases agree with TRBD1. From germline, CDR1 is LNHDA and CDR2 SQIVND (reference sequence). This CDR3 spans 16 amino acids. V trimming: 4 bases; J trimming: 0 bases; junction bases outside the gene matches: 3. CDR3 residues: CASSRDSLSGANVLTF. As DNA, the CDR3 is TGTGCCAGTAGTAGGGACAGCCTCTCTGGGGCCAACGTCCTGACTTTC.

This chain connects TRBV6-1 to TRBJ1-2, with D perhaps TRBD1 (6 bases). In germline, CDR1 is MNHNS, CDR2 SASEGT. V lost 7 bases and J 6 bases, leaving 15 bases between the germline ends. The CDR3 is 13 residues long. The CDR3 is CASNREGGNGYTF. CDR3 in DNA: TGTGCCAGCAATAGAGAAGGGGGGAATGGCTACACCTTC.

The rearrangement joins TRBV6-5 to TRBJ2-3; D ambiguous. The CDR3 has 13 amino acids. The V gene's germline CDR1 is MNHEY and CDR2 SVGAGI. V was shortened by 5 bases and J by 3 bases, with 9 bases between the two germline ends. This chain's CDR3 is CASSRSATDTQYF. CDR3 nucleotides: TGTGCCAGCAGTAGATCGGCGACAGATACGCAGTATTTT.

The J gene is TRBJ2-3, the V gene TRBV6-5; D is unresolved. The CDR3 is made up of 12 amino acids. Germline loops: CDR1 MNHEY, CDR2 SVGAGI. Deletions cut 5 bases from V and 5 bases from J, with 8 bases between. The chain's CDR3 is CASSLMGDTQYF. The CDR3, as DNA: TGTGCCAGCAGTCTAATGGGAGATACGCAGTATTTT.